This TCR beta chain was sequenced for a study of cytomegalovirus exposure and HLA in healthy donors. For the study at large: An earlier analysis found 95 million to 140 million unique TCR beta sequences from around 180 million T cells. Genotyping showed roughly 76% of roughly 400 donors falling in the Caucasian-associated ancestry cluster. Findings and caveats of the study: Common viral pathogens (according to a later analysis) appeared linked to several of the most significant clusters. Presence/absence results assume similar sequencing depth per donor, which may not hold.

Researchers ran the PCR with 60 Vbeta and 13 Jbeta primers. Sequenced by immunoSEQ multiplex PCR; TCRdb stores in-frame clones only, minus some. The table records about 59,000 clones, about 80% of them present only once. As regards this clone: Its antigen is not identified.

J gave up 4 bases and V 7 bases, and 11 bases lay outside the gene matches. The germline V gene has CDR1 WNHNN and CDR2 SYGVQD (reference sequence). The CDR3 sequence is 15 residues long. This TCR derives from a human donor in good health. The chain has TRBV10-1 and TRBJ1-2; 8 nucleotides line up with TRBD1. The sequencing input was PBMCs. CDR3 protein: CASTFTGGSVYGYTF. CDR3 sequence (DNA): TGCGCCAGCACGTTTACAGGGGGATCCGTCTATGGCTACACCTTC.